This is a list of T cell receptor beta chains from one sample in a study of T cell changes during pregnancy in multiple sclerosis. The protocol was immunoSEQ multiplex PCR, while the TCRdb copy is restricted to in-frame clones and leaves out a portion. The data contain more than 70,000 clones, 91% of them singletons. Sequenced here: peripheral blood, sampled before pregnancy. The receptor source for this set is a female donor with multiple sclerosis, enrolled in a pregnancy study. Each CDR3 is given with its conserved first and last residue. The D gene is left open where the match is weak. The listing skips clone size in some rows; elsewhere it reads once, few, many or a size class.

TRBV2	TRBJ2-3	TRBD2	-	TGTGCCAGCAGTGGTCGGGGGGGCAGAGATACGCAGTATTTT	CASSGRGGRDTQYF
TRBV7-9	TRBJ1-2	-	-	TGTGCCAGCAGCTTAGTCGGGGGGGGGATCTATGGCTACACCTTC	CASSLVGGGIYGYTF
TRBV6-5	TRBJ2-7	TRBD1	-	TGTGCCAGCGGGGGGACAGGGGAGGGCGAGCAGTACTTC	CASGGTGEGEQYF
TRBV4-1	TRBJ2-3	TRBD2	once	TGCGCCAGCAGCCAAGATGTGGGACTAGCAGATACGCAGTATTTT	CASSQDVGLADTQYF
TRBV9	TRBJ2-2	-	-	TGTGCCAGCAGCCTTACATGGACCCGAGGGACCGGGGAGCTGTTTTTT	CASSLTWTRGTGELFF
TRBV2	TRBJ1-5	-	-	TGTGCCAGCCGGTCCTATAGCAATCAGCCCCAGCATTTT	CASRSYSNQPQHF
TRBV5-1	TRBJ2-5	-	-	TGCGCCAGCAGCTTGGCAGGGAAAGAGACCCAGTACTTC	CASSLAGKETQYF
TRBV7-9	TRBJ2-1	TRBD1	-	TGTGCCAGCAGCTTAGCCGGGCAGGGGGCGAATGAGCAGTTCTTC	CASSLAGQGANEQFF
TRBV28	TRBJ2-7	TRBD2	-	TGTGCCAGCAGACGTAAGACTAGCAGATCCTACGAGCAGTACTTC	CASRRKTSRSYEQYF
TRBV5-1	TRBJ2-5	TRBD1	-	TGCGCCAGCAGAACAGGGGGCTGGGCCGAACAAGAGACCCAGTACTTC	CASRTGGWAEQETQYF
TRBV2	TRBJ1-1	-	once	TGTGCCAGCAGTGACTGGGTACGAGCGGGTTGGAGTACTGAAGCTTTCTTT	CASSDWVRAGWSTEAFF
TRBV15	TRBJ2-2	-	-	TGTGCCACCAGCAGAGATACCCGCGCCGACACCGGGGAGCTGTTTTTT	CATSRDTRADTGELFF
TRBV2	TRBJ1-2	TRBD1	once	TGTGCCAGCAGATCCCAGACAGGGGCTAACTATGGCTACACCTTC	CASRSQTGANYGYTF